These T cell receptor beta chains were read from a single sample in a study of blood T cell repertoires in COVID-19. Measured with immunoSEQ multiplex PCR; TCRdb has only the in-frame clones, and not every one. The sample lists 410,000 or so clones, 89% occurring once. The sample was peripheral blood. The receptor set was obtained from a woman between 40 and 55 years old with COVID-19, enrolled during active disease. Both conserved end residues are part of each CDR3. The D gene is left open where the match is weak. Size tells how often a clone was seen (once, few, many) or the class of an expanded clone, and some rows leave it out.

clone_size,d_call,j_call,v_call,cdr3_aa
.,TRBD1,TRBJ2-5,TRBV19,CASSPGTGGRETQYF
.,.,TRBJ1-1,TRBV2,CARQGPQMNTEAFF
.,TRBD1,TRBJ1-2,TRBV19,CASTKDRGNYGYTF
.,.,TRBJ2-7,TRBV9,CASSVTHDLSSGPNEQYF
.,.,TRBJ2-1,TRBV7-9,CASSPSTHVNEQFF
.,.,TRBJ1-2,TRBV25-1,CASSERGVWDGYTF
.,TRBD1,TRBJ2-2,TRBV2,CASSFLQGIGELFF
.,.,TRBJ1-2,TRBV10-3,CAISETGYVYGYTF
.,TRBD1,TRBJ1-1,TRBV6-2/TRBV6-3,CASSYPGRGPPVDAEAFF
once,TRBD1,TRBJ2-5,TRBV27,CASSPQGARKTQYF
.,.,TRBJ2-2,TRBV6-2/TRBV6-3,CASSFPTPGELFF
.,.,TRBJ1-1,TRBV7-2,CASSLDRVTEAFF
few,TRBD1,TRBJ1-1,TRBV6-2/TRBV6-3,CASSYPTGEGTEAFF
.,TRBD1,TRBJ1-2,TRBV5-6,CASLTGGGYGYTF
.,.,TRBJ2-3,TRBV6-2/TRBV6-3,CASSYGSGIDTQYF
.,.,TRBJ2-7,TRBV7-9,CASSLVPGMAYEQYF
.,.,TRBJ2-2,TRBV11-3,CASSLDLGGAITGELFF
.,TRBD2,TRBJ2-1,TRBV28,CASSPIGTSGSREQFF
.,.,TRBJ2-1,TRBV5-1,CASSFRDSYNEQFF
.,TRBD1,TRBJ1-2,TRBV4-3,CASSQTGTGTTPSGYTF
.,.,TRBJ1-1,TRBV6-2/TRBV6-3,CASSYTGRAEAFF
.,TRBD1,TRBJ1-3,TRBV28,CASRTPGQGENTIYF
.,.,TRBJ2-2,TRBV4-2,CASSQEAANTGELFF
.,TRBD2,TRBJ2-7,TRBV5-1,CASSPGPAGGRYEQYF
.,.,TRBJ2-3,TRBV4-3,CASSQTFTDTQYF
once,.,TRBJ1-1,TRBV4-1,CASSQVQGRPEAFF
once,TRBD1,TRBJ2-2,TRBV7-3,CASSPSGQGIRFGELFF
few,.,TRBJ1-2,TRBV7-2,CASSYRDAGLDGGYTF
.,TRBD1,TRBJ1-3,TRBV18,CASNRGRAGNTIYF
.,.,TRBJ2-2,TRBV5-1,CASSLGEFSGELFF
.,.,TRBJ1-1,TRBV6-5,CASSPRGAEAFF
few,TRBD1,TRBJ1-1,TRBV10-3,CAITQTGMNTEAFF
.,TRBD2,TRBJ2-1,TRBV15,CATSRDRTSGRAQQFF
.,.,TRBJ1-1,TRBV25-1,CASSEPTEYTEAFF
.,.,TRBJ1-3,TRBV7-9,CASSLGVSIYF
.,TRBD1,TRBJ1-5,TRBV28,CASSPPTGINQPQHF
.,.,TRBJ1-1,TRBV5-8,CASSLAIRVNTEAFF
.,TRBD2,TRBJ2-5,TRBV7-8,CASSLVGLAGYQETQYF
.,.,TRBJ1-2,TRBV7-8,CASSLLERPYGYTF
.,.,TRBJ2-2,TRBV11-2,CASSPGARNTGELFF
.,.,TRBJ2-1,TRBV4-1,CASSQGGNEQFF
.,TRBD1,TRBJ2-2,TRBV10-3,CAISRSGQGNTGELFF
.,TRBD1,TRBJ1-1,TRBV5-4,CASSLRQGAFGSDFF
few,.,TRBJ2-1,TRBV27,CASSLIARSEQFF
.,.,TRBJ1-2,TRBV5-4,CASSLEGIGTYGYTF
.,TRBD1,TRBJ1-5,TRBV19,CASSIDRGPSNQPQHF